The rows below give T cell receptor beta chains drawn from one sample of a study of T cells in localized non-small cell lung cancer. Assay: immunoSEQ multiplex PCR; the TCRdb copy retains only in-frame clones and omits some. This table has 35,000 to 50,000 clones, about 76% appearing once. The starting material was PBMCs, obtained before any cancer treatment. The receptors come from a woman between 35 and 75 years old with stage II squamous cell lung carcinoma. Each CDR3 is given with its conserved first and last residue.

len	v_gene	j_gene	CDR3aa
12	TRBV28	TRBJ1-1	CASGLRGTEAFF
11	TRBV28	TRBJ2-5	CAAGKQETQYF
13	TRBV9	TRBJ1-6	CASSVERNSPLHF
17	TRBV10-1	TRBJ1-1	CASIEFSPTVYNTEAFF
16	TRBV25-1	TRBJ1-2	CASSETRLRGAHGYTF
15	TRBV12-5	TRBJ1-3	CASGLGGDGGNTIYF
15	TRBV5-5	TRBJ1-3	CASSPGVVFGNTIYF
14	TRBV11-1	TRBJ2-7	CASSFDRGSNEQYF
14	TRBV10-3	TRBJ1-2	CAISESRQNYGYTF
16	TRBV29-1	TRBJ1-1	CSVLGEGRHLNTEAFF
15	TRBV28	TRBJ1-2	CASSFGTGGGYGYTF
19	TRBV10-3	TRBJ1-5	CAISESGGTGGHLLQPQHF
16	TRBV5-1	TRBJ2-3	CASSFLASGSTDTQYF
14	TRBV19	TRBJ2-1	CASSTSGYYNEQFF
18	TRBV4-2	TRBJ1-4	CASSPAPGVYATNEKLFF
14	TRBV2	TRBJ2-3	CASSGGNTGDTQYF
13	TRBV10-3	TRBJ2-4	CAIRDRAKNIQYF
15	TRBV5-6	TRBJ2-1	CASSLGAGVGNEQFF
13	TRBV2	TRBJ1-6	CASNRDINSPLHF
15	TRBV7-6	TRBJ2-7	CASSLQVDSSYEQYF
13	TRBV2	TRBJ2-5	CASTTSGWETQYF
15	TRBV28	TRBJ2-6	CASSSGQTGANVLTF
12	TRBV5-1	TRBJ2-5	CASSPRGETQYF
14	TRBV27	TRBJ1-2	CASSLSFANYGYTF
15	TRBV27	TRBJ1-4	CASSPGGGANEKLFF
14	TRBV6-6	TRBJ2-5	CASSLTSTGETQYF
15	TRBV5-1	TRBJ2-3	CASSLALTGTDTQYF
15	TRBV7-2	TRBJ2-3	CASSLLAGGQDTQYF
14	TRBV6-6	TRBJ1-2	CASITGRGAYGYTF
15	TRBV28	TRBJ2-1	CASSQRASGSNEQFF
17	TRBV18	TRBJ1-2	CASSPRYRGLANYGYTF
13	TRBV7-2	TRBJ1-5	CASRGGLGQPQHF
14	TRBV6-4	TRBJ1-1	CASSPGQGHTEAFF
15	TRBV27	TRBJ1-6	CASSIDRVQNSPLHF
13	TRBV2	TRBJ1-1	CASSEREVTEAFF
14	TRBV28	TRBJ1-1	CASSLGQGVSAAFF
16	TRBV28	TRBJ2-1	CASSPGTGTSGNEQFF
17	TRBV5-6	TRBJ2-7	CASSSSAWAHTSYEQYF
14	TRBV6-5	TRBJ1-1	CASSGQGADTEAFF
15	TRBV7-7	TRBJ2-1	CASSLQAGDDNEQFF
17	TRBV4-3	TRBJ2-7	CASSQGVGSGEWAEQYF
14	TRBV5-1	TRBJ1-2	CASSWGQGGYGYTF
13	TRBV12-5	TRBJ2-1	CASGLGGGNEQFF
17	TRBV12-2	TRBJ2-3	CASRLASTLASTDTQYF
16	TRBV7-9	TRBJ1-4	CASSLAAGHPKEKLFF
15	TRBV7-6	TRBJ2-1	CASSLVAGDYNEQFF
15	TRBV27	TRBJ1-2	CASKPTTGSNYGYTF
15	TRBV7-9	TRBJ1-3	CASSPSETGGNTIYF
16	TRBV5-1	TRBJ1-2	CASSFAGGQGAGGYTF